This T cell receptor (beta chain) was captured in a study of OX40 agonist ivuxolimab in advanced cancers. On the study more broadly: Dose-escalation patients had hepatocellular carcinoma, melanoma, renal cell or head and neck cancer. The mean age was about 61 years, ranging from 23 to 79, with about four fifths of participants male.

The protocol was immunoSEQ multiplex PCR, while the TCRdb copy is restricted to in-frame clones and leaves out a portion. Among about 62,000 clones listed, approximately 79% were seen once. Findings of the study overall: There were, on average, more expanded clones in CD8+ T cells than in CD4+.

Comment on this clone: Its target is not known.

Trimming took off 0 bases at V and 3 bases at J, with 4 bases between the two ends. The germline V gene has CDR1 SGHRS and CDR2 YFSETQ. The CDR3 covers 13 residues. The TCR comes from an adult with an advanced solid tumor such as melanoma, head and neck, liver or kidney cancer. The sequencing here drew on CD4+ or CD8+ T cells sorted from blood, taken in a trial of the OX40 agonist ivuxolimab. The gene calls are TRBV5-1 and TRBJ2-1; D ambiguous. Here the CDR3 DNA reads TGCGCCAGCAGCTTGGAGAACTACAATGAGCAGTTCTTC. It is translated as CASSLENYNEQFF.